This TCR beta chain appears in the sequencing data of a study of control samples from healthy donors and cancer patients. Sequenced by immunoSEQ multiplex PCR; TCRdb stores in-frame clones only, minus some. This table has approximately 170,000 clones, roughly 92% appearing once. The sequence was collected from a woman younger than 45 in good health. Input material: blood.

CDR3 in DNA: TGTGCCGCTCAATCCGGGCCTGAGGTCGAGCAGTACTTC. Its translation: CAAQSGPEVEQYF. This sequence joins TRBV6-5 and TRBJ2-7; D unclear. This CDR3 comprises 13 residues. Germline V lookup: CDR1 MNHEY, CDR2 SVGAGI. The germline V and J ends were trimmed by 11 bases and 6 bases, with 20 bases remaining between them.